This T cell receptor (beta chain) derives from a study of sequential checkpoint blockade in melanoma. In this sample, this clone turned up a few times. Treatment noted: randomized to nivolumab then ipilimumab (arm A) or the reverse (arm B). The CDR3 is made up of 17 amino acids. Trimming removed 3 bases from V and 0 bases from J; junction bases left unmatched: 6. CDR1 and CDR2 (germline): MNHEY, SMNVEV (reference sequence). Profiled with immunoSEQ multiplex PCR; TCRdb holds only in-frame clones, not every one. The table shows roughly 4,000 clones, with approximately 44% occurring only once. Sample: CD8+ T cells sorted from blood (inferred from file names), taken from a patient given nivolumab and ipilimumab in sequence. This sequence originates from a human donor with melanoma. The chain uses TRBV27 and TRBJ2-7; the match to TRBD2 covers 12 bases. CDR3 amino acids: CASSFRLAGVYSYEQYF. The CDR3 bases are TGTGCCAGCAGTTTCAGACTAGCGGGAGTATACTCCTACGAGCAGTACTTC.